The 14 T cell receptor beta chains listed next were all sequenced from one sample in a study of blood T cell repertoires in COVID-19. Produced via immunoSEQ multiplex PCR; TCRdb's table is partial and in-frame only. The sample lists about 98,000 clones, about nine tenths occurring once. Sequencing input: peripheral blood. Receptors originate from a man aged 50-59 years with acute or convalescent COVID-19.

The chain links TRBV7-7 to TRBJ2-1, with D tentatively TRBD1 (5 bases). In germline, CDR1 is SSHAT, CDR2 FNYEAQ (reference sequence). Trimming removed 3 bases at V and 4 bases at J, with 7 bases between. The CDR3 totals 13 residues. CDR3 bases: TGTGCCAGCAGCTTGACAGCGTACAATGAGCAGTTCTTC. Its translation is CASSLTAYNEQFF.

V and J are TRBV18 and TRBJ2-1; 11 nucleotides match TRBD1. The CDR3 runs 17 residues. Germline V gene sequence: CDR1 KGHSH, CDR2 LQKENI. Germline trimming cut 4 bases from V and 7 bases from J; bases unmatched to any gene: 12. The CDR3 coding sequence is TGTGCCAGCTCACTCCTTAAGGACAGGGGGCAAAGGAATGAGCAGTTCTTC. Translation gives CASSLLKDRGQRNEQFF.

This clone rates as large. V and J are TRBV7-9 and TRBJ2-5, with 14 bases aligning to TRBD2. With 1 base clipped from V and 0 bases from J, the junction kept 4 bases outside the gene matches. This CDR3 has 18 residues. CDR1 and CDR2 (germline): SEHNR, FQNEAQ (reference sequence). CDR3 in DNA: TGTGCCAGCAGCTTAGTGGGGGGACTAGCGGGAGACCAAGAGACCCAGTACTTC. Translation gives CASSLVGGLAGDQETQYF.

The chain carries TRBV12-5 and TRBJ2-1; 8 bases map to TRBD2. The CDR3 totals 15 residues. V lost 3 bases to trimming and J lost 7 bases; unmatched junction nucleotides: 8. Germline-derived CDR1 and CDR2 are LGHNT and FRNRAP. The CDR3 loop is CASGFSSGSLNEQFF. CDR3 DNA sequence: TGTGCTAGTGGTTTTTCCAGCGGGAGTCTGAATGAGCAGTTCTTC.

This clone was seen a few times. The rearrangement joins TRBV5-5 to TRBJ2-1; 7 bases line up with TRBD1. V lost 2 bases to trimming and J lost 12 bases; unmatched junction nucleotides: 14. The CDR3 sequence is 15 residues long. Germline values: CDR1 SGHKS, CDR2 YYEKEE (reference sequence). The CDR3 loop reads CASSFLGTAMRAQFF. CDR3 coding DNA: TGTGCCAGCAGCTTCCTTGGGACAGCAATGAGGGCGCAGTTCTTC.

The chain recombines TRBV6-1 with TRBJ2-7, with TRBD2 matching 11 bases. The CDR3 is made up of 15 amino acids. CDR1 is MNHNS, CDR2 SASEGT, per germline. With V trimmed by 2 bases and J by 1 base, 1 base remained unmatched. Here the CDR3 reads CASSETSGGSYEQYF. The CDR3 DNA sequence: TGTGCCAGCAGTGAAACTAGCGGGGGTTCCTACGAGCAGTACTTC.

The rearrangement links TRBV4-1 to TRBJ1-3; possible D gene TRBD1, 5 bases. V lost 8 bases, J lost 0 bases, and 8 bases lay in between. CDR1 is MGHRA, CDR2 YSYEKL, per germline. The CDR3 totals 13 residues. The CDR3 nucleotides read TGCGCCAGCCGACAGTCCTCTGGAAACACCATATATTTT. This encodes CASRQSSGNTIYF.

The chain is built from TRBV7-5 and TRBJ2-1; the table's D gene call, TRBD2, was not cross checked with the DNA. TRBV7-5 is a pseudogene segment. The CDR3 is 16 residues long. The CDR3 nucleotides are TGTGCCAGAAGCTTAGGACTAGCAGGCTACTGGAATGAGCAGTTCTTC. This encodes CARSLGLAGYWNEQFF.

This clone showed up just once. J is TRBJ2-7 and V is TRBV6-5, with 9 bases that match TRBD1. The CDR3 totals 15 residues. V was clipped by 4 bases and J by 2 bases; unmatched bases: 6. Germline CDR1 and CDR2: MNHEY and SVGAGI. Written as DNA, the CDR3 is TGTGCCAGCAGTTCTGCCGGGACAGGGACCTACGAGCAGTACTTC. Amino acids: CASSSAGTGTYEQYF.

The chain carries TRBV7-9 and TRBJ2-1; 13 bases are shared with TRBD2. Germline CDR1 SEHNR, CDR2 FQNEAQ (reference sequence). Trimming cost V 5 bases and J 7 bases; bases outside gene matches: 5. The CDR3 runs to 15 residues. CDR3 protein: CASSEGLAGYNEQFF. As DNA, the CDR3 is TGTGCCAGCAGCGAGGGACTAGCGGGATATAATGAGCAGTTCTTC.

This sequence joins TRBV7-2 and TRBJ1-1; D not resolved. V was cut by 1 base and J by 1 base, with 10 bases left in between. CDR3 length: 15 amino acids. Germline CDR1 and CDR2: SGHTA and FQGNSA. The CDR3 loop reads CASSLVRVPNTEAFF. The CDR3 DNA is TGTGCCAGCAGCTTAGTTCGGGTCCCGAACACTGAAGCTTTCTTT.

The chain joins TRBV27 to TRBJ2-2, with D tentatively TRBD1 (6 bases). The CDR3 is made up of 16 amino acids. V was cut by 7 bases and J by 3 bases, with 18 bases left in between. The germline gives CDR1 MNHEY, CDR2 SMNVEV (reference sequence). CDR3 region: CASNYKPGHHTGELFF. The DNA of the CDR3 is TGTGCCAGCAACTATAAGCCGGGACACCACACCGGGGAGCTGTTTTTT.

This clone appeared a few times. The chain joins TRBV5-6 to TRBJ2-1; D gene uncertain. Germline V lookup: CDR1 SGHDT, CDR2 YYEEEE. The CDR3 spans 16 residues. Between the trimmed V and J ends, which lost 4 bases and 2 bases, there was a span of 16 bases. The CDR3 reads CASSTPRLNTYNEQFF. In DNA, the CDR3 is TGTGCCAGCAGCACGCCCCGACTGAATACCTACAATGAGCAGTTCTTC.

V usage is TRBV7-2 and J usage is TRBJ2-7; 9 nucleotides align to TRBD1. V dropped 5 bases and J dropped 5; count of bases not matched to a gene: 7. CDR1 and CDR2 from the germline V gene are SGHTA and FQGNSA. The CDR3 extends over 14 amino acids. Here the CDR3 DNA reads TGTGCCAGCAGCCCACAGGGGGCGTTAGACGAGCAGTACTTC. Translating gives CASSPQGALDEQYF. Filled out from reference TRBV7-2 and TRBJ2-7, the complete variable domain reads GAGVSQSPSNKVTEKGKDVELRCDPISGHTALYWYRQSLGQGLEFLIYFQGNSAPDKSGLPSDRFSAERTGGSVSTLTIQRTQQEDSAVYLCASSPQGALDEQYFGPGTRLTVT.